This T cell receptor beta chain was recovered during a study of long-term antiretroviral therapy in people with HIV. Clinicians in the United States treated all participants with HIV. The CDR3 is 12 amino acids. The V gene's germline CDR1 is MNHEY and CDR2 SVGAGI. The V and J ends lost 4 bases and 5 bases respectively, with 8 bases between them. For this clone: The antigen remains undetermined.

An immunoSEQ assay, version v3.0, was performed at survey level. The data were produced by immunoSEQ multiplex PCR, yet TCRdb's version contains in-frame clones alone and is incomplete. The profile shows some 28,000 clones, around 90% of them singletons. The study, taken as a whole, reports: Repertoires with HIV possessed tighter CDR3 length spans than those of controls.

The chain is built from TRBV6-5 and TRBJ1-1, with D hard to call. Here the sequenced sample was unsorted PBMCs, taken more than 5 years after starting antiretroviral therapy. The sequence was collected from a middle-aged woman with HIV. CDR3 coding DNA: TGTGCCAGCAGTTTCCTCGGGACTGAAGCTTTCTTT. It encodes CASSFLGTEAFF.